The 31 T cell receptor beta chains below come from one sample, sequenced in a study of response to subunit inactivated influenza vaccine. TCRdb re-called the RT-PCR reads with MiXCR, one entry per CDR3 protein. The sample includes under 500,000 distinct CDR3 sequences, approximately 11% seen only once; the top ten take more than 10%. Sequencing used PBMCs from blood, obtained 40 to 50 days after vaccination. The origin of the receptors is a man aged 50-59 years who received an inactivated influenza vaccine.

J is TRBJ1-2 and V is TRBV4-3; the D gene is possibly TRBD1 (5 bases). This CDR3 is built from 15 residues. CDR1 and CDR2 from the germline V gene are LGHNA and YSLEER. Trimming cost V 3 bases and J 4 bases, with 15 bases left between them. CDR3: CASSQRAGAGYGYTF. DNA of the CDR3: TGCGCCAGCAGCCAGAGGGCCGGGGCAGGCTATGGCTACACCTTC.

The chain has TRBV12-3 or TRBV12-4 and TRBJ2-1; D unresolved. The CDR3 covers 13 residues. The germline V and J ends were trimmed by 1 base and 9 bases, with 10 bases remaining between them. CDR3 DNA: TGTGCCAGCAGTTTAGGCCGGACCGGTGAGCAGTTCTTC. It encodes CASSLGRTGEQFF.

The chain uses TRBV7-2 and TRBJ1-6, with 12 bases matching TRBD1. This CDR3 contains 16 residues. Germline V gives CDR1 SGHTA, CDR2 FQGNSA. V dropped 6 bases and J dropped 9; count of bases not matched to a gene: 9. CDR3 in amino acids: CASRQPGQGAGSPLHF. CDR3 sequence (DNA): TGTGCCAGCAGACAACCGGGACAGGGGGCTGGTTCACCCCTCCACTTT.

This clonotype was counted between two and nine times. The chain combines TRBV20-1 with TRBJ1-1, with D hard to call. Germline CDR1 reads DFQATT; CDR2 reads SNEGSKA (reference sequence). The V end lost 5 bases, the J end lost 0 bases, and 10 bases lay between the germline ends. This CDR3 is built from 13 residues. The CDR3 DNA reads as TGCAGTGCTCTGGTCCTGGTGAACACTGAAGCTTTCTTT. Translating gives CSALVLVNTEAFF.

CDR3 in amino acids: CSASSSWTEQFF. Here the CDR3 DNA reads TGCAGTGCTAGTTCGTCATGGACTGAGCAGTTCTTC. The gene calls are TRBV20-1 and TRBJ2-1; the D is unclear. Germline CDR1 is DFQATT and CDR2 is SNEGSKA (reference sequence). With 3 bases removed from V and 9 bases from J, the gap between germline ends came to 12 bases. The CDR3 is 12 amino acids.

In this sample, this clonotype turned up a few times. The genes are TRBV4-1 and TRBJ1-2, with 12 bases lining up with TRBD1. Trimming took 4 bases from V and 6 from J; bases not matched to a gene: 18. CDR3 length equals 19 residues. The germline CDR1 and CDR2 sequences are MGHRA and YSYEKL. CDR3 region: CASSPRPPGQGATVDGYTF. For the CDR3, the DNA is TGCGCCAGCAGCCCCCGACCCCCGGGACAGGGGGCCACGGTCGATGGCTACACCTTC.

Ten or more counts support this clonotype. The chain has TRBV29-1 and TRBJ1-2; tentative D call: TRBD1 (6 bases). The CDR3 loop spans 12 amino acids. Trimming removed 4 bases from V and 6 bases from J, with 12 bases in between. Per the germline V gene, CDR1 is SQVTM and CDR2 is ANQGSEA. The CDR3 here is CSVVSQGDGYTF. The CDR3 DNA reads as TGCAGCGTTGTCTCACAGGGCGATGGCTACACCTTC.

The CDR3 sequence: CASSSRQESTDTQYF. The DNA for the CDR3 is TGTGCCAGCAGCTCCCGACAGGAAAGCACAGATACGCAGTATTTT. This sequence joins TRBV7-7 and TRBJ2-3; the D gene is possibly TRBD1 (6 bases). CDR3 length equals 15 residues. Per germline, CDR1 SSHAT and CDR2 FNYEAQ (reference sequence). V was pared by 4 bases and J by 0 bases, with 11 bases between.

The CDR3 sequence: CAWNSLDSWTGELFF. For the CDR3, the DNA is TGTGCCTGGAACTCCTTGGACAGTTGGACCGGGGAGCTGTTTTTT. The chain couples TRBV30 to TRBJ2-2; the D gene is possibly TRBD1 (6 bases). Per germline, CDR1 GTSNPN and CDR2 SVGIG (reference sequence). The CDR3 has 15 residues. Trimming took off 4 bases at V and 5 bases at J, with 17 bases between the two ends. Drawing the rest from reference TRBV30 and TRBJ2-2, the complete variable domain is SQTIHQWPATLVQPVGSPLSLECTVEGTSNPNLYWYRQAAGRGLQLLFYSVGIGQISSEVPQNLSASRPQDRQFILSSKKLLLSDSGFYLCAWNSLDSWTGELFFGEGSRLTVL.

This clonotype showed up just a few times. The V gene is TRBV6-5, the J gene TRBJ2-7; D is perhaps TRBD1 (5 bases). V shed 0 bases and J shed 1 base, with 13 bases lying between them. The V gene's germline CDR1 is MNHEY and CDR2 SVGAGI. The CDR3 spans 16 residues. CDR3 DNA sequence: TGTGCCAGCAGTTACTCGACAGCCCGGTTATCCTACGAGCAGTACTTC. This translates into CASSYSTARLSYEQYF.

This clonotype was observed a handful of times. The rearrangement joins TRBV14 to TRBJ1-3, with D possibly TRBD1 on 5 matching bases. The CDR3 has 16 residues. The V gene's germline CDR1 is SGHDN and CDR2 FVKESK. V lost 4 bases to trimming and J lost 0 bases, with 13 bases between them. The DNA for the CDR3 is TGTGCCAGCAGCCGAAACCGACAGTTCTCTGGAAACACCATATATTTT. It codes for CASSRNRQFSGNTIYF.

V is TRBV7-9 and J is TRBJ1-1; D might be TRBD1 (6 bases). Trimming left V 1 base short and J 1 base short, with 7 bases between. The CDR3 runs to 14 residues. The germline V gene has CDR1 SEHNR and CDR2 FQNEAQ (reference sequence). The CDR3 region is CASSLGQENTEAFF. In DNA, the CDR3 is TGTGCCAGCAGCTTAGGACAGGAGAACACTGAAGCTTTCTTT.

V and J are TRBV23-1 and TRBJ1-5; D remains unclear. TRBV23-1 is labeled an ORF, and its function is uncertain. Trimming removed 2 bases at V and 2 bases at J, with 13 bases between. This CDR3 has 16 residues. CDR3 sequence: CASSQRTRQGNQPQHF. CDR3 coding DNA: TGCGCCAGCAGTCAAAGGACGAGGCAGGGCAATCAGCCCCAGCATTTT.

V usage is TRBV12-3 or TRBV12-4 and J usage is TRBJ2-5, with a weak D call TRBD1 (6 bases). The CDR3 is 15 amino acids. V was pared by 2 bases and J by 4 bases, with 14 bases between. In nucleotides, the CDR3 is TGTGCCAGCAGTTTATTGACAGGCAAAGGAGAGACCCAGTACTTC. Protein product: CASSLLTGKGETQYF.

Points on this clonotype: Being one base from a much bigger clone, this may be a read error. J is TRBJ1-5 and V is TRBV12-3 or TRBV12-4, with 8 bases fitting TRBD1. V lost 6 bases and J lost 2; bases outside the gene matches: 6. This CDR3 is 15 amino acids long. The CDR3 region is CASRSTGAGNQPQHF. CDR3 in DNA: TGTGCCAGCAGATCGACAGGGGCTGGCAATCAGCCCCAGCATTTT.

This clonotype turned up a few times. The rearrangement links TRBV5-1 to TRBJ2-1; D is perhaps TRBD1 (5 bases). CDR1 SGHRS and CDR2 YFSETQ come from the germline V gene. With 4 bases removed from V and 5 bases from J, the gap between germline ends came to 19 bases. This CDR3 has 16 amino acids. For the CDR3, the DNA is TGCGCCAGCAGCCGACGCCCAGGGTTGAGAGACAATGAGCAGTTCTTC. Translating it yields CASSRRPGLRDNEQFF.

J is TRBJ1-2 and V is TRBV10-3; 11 bases map to TRBD1. Trimming took 7 bases from V and 6 from J; bases not matched to a gene: 4. CDR3 length: 13 amino acids. The germline V gene has CDR1 ENHRY and CDR2 SYGVKD. In nucleotides, the CDR3 is TGTGCCATCAACCAGGACAGGGGGCATGGCTACACCTTC. Residues: CAINQDRGHGYTF.

This clonotype has a handful of counts. The gene calls are TRBV7-8 and TRBJ2-1; D ambiguous. This CDR3 has 17 residues. Deletions cut 4 bases from V and 0 bases from J, with 16 bases between. Germline V gene lookup returns CDR1 SGHVS and CDR2 FQNEAQ. CDR3 DNA: TGTGCCAGCAGCTCCCTTTCCCCACGAAGCTCCTACAATGAGCAGTTCTTC. As protein: CASSSLSPRSSYNEQFF.

This chain links TRBV20-1 with TRBJ2-1; 11 nucleotides agree with TRBD2. This CDR3 is built from 19 residues. Germline V gives CDR1 DFQATT, CDR2 SNEGSKA (reference sequence). Trimming cost V 0 bases and J 0 bases; bases outside gene matches: 10. The CDR3 spells CSAREVASGRYFSYNEQFF. The CDR3, as DNA: TGCAGTGCTAGAGAGGTAGCTAGCGGGAGGTACTTCTCCTACAATGAGCAGTTCTTC.

In its sample, this clonotype was seen a few times. J is TRBJ2-5 and V is TRBV20-1; no clear D. This CDR3 is 11 amino acids long. The germline V and J ends were trimmed by 5 bases and 4 bases, with 8 bases remaining between them. The germline gives CDR1 DFQATT, CDR2 SNEGSKA (reference sequence). CDR3 sequence reads: CSALGRETQYF. The CDR3 nucleotides are TGCAGTGCTCTGGGAAGAGAGACCCAGTACTTC.

The chain is built from TRBV20-1 and TRBJ2-1, with 12 nucleotides matching TRBD2. The length of the CDR3 is 17 residues. J lost 3 bases, V lost 5 bases, and 11 bases had no gene match. Germline assignment: CDR1 DFQATT and CDR2 SNEGSKA (reference sequence). CDR3 coding DNA: TGCAGTGCTGCTCGACTAGCGGGAGATTCCTACTACAATGAGCAGTTCTTC. Its protein product is CSAARLAGDSYYNEQFF.

In nucleotides, the CDR3 is TGTGCCAGCTTCCGACGGGAACCCAGGGGTCGGGAGCAGTTCTTC. It is translated as CASFRREPRGREQFF. The rearrangement joins TRBV27 to TRBJ2-1, with D perhaps TRBD1 (6 bases). The germline V and J ends were trimmed by 8 bases and 10 bases, with 24 bases remaining between them. The length of the CDR3 is 15 residues. Looked up from germline, CDR1 is MNHEY and CDR2 is SMNVEV (reference sequence).

V usage is TRBV20-1 and J usage is TRBJ2-1, with 9 bases matching TRBD2. With V trimmed by 0 bases and J by 10 bases, 10 bases remained unmatched. This CDR3 spans 15 amino acids. Germline values: CDR1 DFQATT, CDR2 SNEGSKA (reference sequence). CDR3 bases: TGCAGTGCTAGAGACGGGCGTAGCGGGAGATCAGAGCAGTTCTTC. Its protein product is CSARDGRSGRSEQFF.

This clonotype came up once. This chain links TRBV4-1 with TRBJ2-5; D is unresolved. The CDR3 runs 14 residues. Germline loops: CDR1 MGHRA, CDR2 YSYEKL. V lost 5 bases to trimming and J lost 2 bases, with 12 bases between them. The DNA for the CDR3 is TGCGCCAGCAGCAAAGGTATACATCAAGAGACCCAGTACTTC. Translation: CASSKGIHQETQYF.

This clonotype was observed a few times. The chain couples TRBV3-1 to TRBJ2-4; 8 nucleotides line up with TRBD2. V shed 4 bases, J shed 0 bases, and the junction held 14 bases outside the gene matches. In germline, CDR1 is LGHDT, CDR2 YNNKEL (reference sequence). The CDR3 length is 19 residues. The CDR3 nucleotides are TGTGCCAGCAGCCCTATGGGCGGGGGGCTTATGGGAGCCAAAAACATTCAGTACTTC. Translating gives CASSPMGGGLMGAKNIQYF.

The chain recombines TRBV20-1 with TRBJ1-5; possibly TRBD1 for D (6 bases). The CDR3 has 14 amino acids. Germline V lookup: CDR1 DFQATT, CDR2 SNEGSKA (reference sequence). The V gene lost 5 bases and the J gene lost 11 bases, with 22 bases spanning the gap. Here the CDR3 DNA reads TGCAGTGCTCCCCGGGACACCCAGGGTGGAGCCCAGCATTTT. Encoded protein: CSAPRDTQGGAQHF.

The rearrangement joins TRBV28 to TRBJ2-7; 7 positions agree with TRBD1. The CDR3 runs 14 residues. Germline lookup yields CDR1 MDHEN and CDR2 SYDVKM. Trimming took 6 bases from V and 6 from J; bases not matched to a gene: 11. CDR3 DNA: TGTGCCAGCAGGATCCTGACAGGGAAGGGCGAGCAGTACTTC. It specifies CASRILTGKGEQYF.

The V call is TRBV12-3 or TRBV12-4, the J call TRBJ2-3; D tentatively fits TRBD1 or TRBD2 (7 bases each). The CDR3 is 18 amino acids. The V end was cut by 1 base, the J end by 1 base, with 18 bases between. The DNA of the CDR3 is TGTGCCAGCAGTTTAGGATCAGGGGGGGGGCTGGGCACAGATACGCAGTATTTT. Its protein product is CASSLGSGGGLGTDTQYF.

At least ten counts were recorded for this clonotype. This rearrangement joins TRBV5-1 to TRBJ2-1; 8 nucleotides line up with TRBD1. The CDR3 contains 12 residues. V was pared by 4 bases and J by 12 bases, with 6 bases of the junction left unmatched. From germline, CDR1 is SGHRS and CDR2 YFSETQ. This CDR3 is CASSLGQGWQFF. CDR3 DNA: TGCGCCAGCAGCCTCGGACAGGGCTGGCAGTTCTTC.

The chain combines TRBV27 with TRBJ1-4; D possibly corresponds to TRBD1 (6 bases). The CDR3 length is 15 residues. V gave up 2 bases and J gave up 3 bases, with 10 bases separating them. Germline assignment: CDR1 MNHEY and CDR2 SMNVEV (reference sequence). The CDR3 nucleotides are TGTGCCAGCAGTTTAGGGGGCATGGCTAATGAAAAACTGTTTTTT. Protein product: CASSLGGMANEKLFF.

This clonotype has more than one count but fewer than ten. This sequence joins TRBV7-6 and TRBJ1-6; D may be TRBD1 (5 bases). V lost 1 base to trimming and J lost 7 bases, with 14 bases between them. The CDR3 covers 16 residues. Per the germline V gene, CDR1 is SGHVS and CDR2 is FNYEAQ. For the CDR3, the DNA is TGTGCCAGCAGCTTAGGGGCAGGGATAAACAATTCACCCCTCCACTTT. This encodes CASSLGAGINNSPLHF.